A single sample is the source of the 2 T cell receptor beta chains below, sequenced in a study of T cell responses to AZD1222 COVID-19 vaccine. Assay used: immunoSEQ multiplex PCR; TCRdb lists only in-frame clones, some missing. The sample lists approximately 110,000 clones, 82% occurring once. Sequenced material: peripheral blood, taken on day 0 of AZD1222 vaccination. These receptors came from an adult in good health.

The chain combines TRBV29-1 with TRBJ1-1, with D maybe TRBD1 (5 bases). CDR3 size: 11 residues. Trimming pared 5 bases from V and 11 bases from J, leaving 15 bases between. Germline values: CDR1 SQVTM, CDR2 ANQGSEA. The CDR3 DNA reads as TGCAGCGTTACCAGGGCAGATGGGGCTTTCTTT. Its protein product is CSVTRADGAFF.

In its sample, this clone was seen many times. The CDR3 region is CASSTGGPGGEKLFF. In DNA, the CDR3 is TGTGCCAGCAGCACGGGAGGGCCAGGCGGGGAAAAACTGTTTTTT. The chain employs TRBV7-9 and TRBJ1-4; D remains ambiguous. Germline assignment: CDR1 SEHNR and CDR2 FQNEAQ (reference sequence). Trimming took off 5 bases at V and 8 bases at J, with 18 bases between the two ends. The CDR3 is 15 amino acids.